A selection of T cell receptor beta chains follows, all from one sample in a study of blood T cell repertoires in COVID-19. Repertoires were generated with immunoSEQ multiplex PCR, while TCRdb's copy carries only in-frame clones and drops some. The sample contains under 95,000 clones, more than 60% of which appear only once. Sequencing was carried out using peripheral blood. These receptors all come from a man between 70 and 80 years old with acute or convalescent COVID-19. The CDR3 runs from the conserved cysteine through the conserved F or W. The D gene is left open where the match is weak. Clone size appears in some rows only: once, few, many, or a class for an expanded clone.

cdr3_aa: CASRLTLDYGYTF; cdr3_nt: TGTGCCAGCAGGTTGACTTTGGACTATGGCTACACCTTC; v_call: TRBV2; d_call: -; clone_size: -; j_call: TRBJ1-2
cdr3_aa: CASSARQGTAGYTF; cdr3_nt: TGCGCCAGCAGCGCCAGACAGGGTACCGCTGGCTACACCTTC; v_call: TRBV5-1; d_call: TRBD1; clone_size: -; j_call: TRBJ1-2
cdr3_aa: CASSPDRGPYNEQFF; cdr3_nt: TGTGCCAGCAGCCCCGACAGGGGACCCTACAATGAGCAGTTCTTC; v_call: TRBV5-4; d_call: TRBD1; clone_size: -; j_call: TRBJ2-1
cdr3_aa: CASSVAGGSRGSPLHF; cdr3_nt: TGTGCCAGCAGCGTGGCAGGGGGGTCTAGGGGTTCACCCCTCCACTTT; v_call: TRBV9; d_call: TRBD1; clone_size: few; j_call: TRBJ1-6
cdr3_aa: CASSLAGQGHGGYTF; cdr3_nt: TGTGCCAGCAGCTTGGCAGGACAGGGCCACGGTGGCTACACCTTC; v_call: TRBV5-5; d_call: TRBD1; clone_size: -; j_call: TRBJ1-2
cdr3_aa: CASSLGTGYGYTF; cdr3_nt: TGTGCCAGCAGTTTAGGGACAGGGTATGGCTACACCTTC; v_call: TRBV12-3/TRBV12-4; d_call: TRBD1; clone_size: -; j_call: TRBJ1-2
cdr3_aa: CASSNLQGRAEAFF; cdr3_nt: TGTGCCAGTAGTAACCTGCAGGGAAGGGCTGAAGCTTTCTTT; v_call: TRBV19; d_call: -; clone_size: -; j_call: TRBJ1-1
cdr3_aa: CASSLDRGGTDTQYF; cdr3_nt: TGCGCCAGCAGCTTGGACAGGGGTGGCACAGATACGCAGTATTTT; v_call: TRBV5-1; d_call: TRBD1; clone_size: -; j_call: TRBJ2-3
cdr3_aa: CATYRQGLNTEAFF; cdr3_nt: TGTGCCACCTACCGACAGGGCTTGAACACTGAAGCTTTCTTT; v_call: TRBV19; d_call: TRBD1; clone_size: -; j_call: TRBJ1-1
cdr3_aa: CATTRGADYGYTF; cdr3_nt: TGTGCCACAACGCGGGGGGCCGACTATGGCTACACCTTC; v_call: TRBV19; d_call: -; clone_size: -; j_call: TRBJ1-2
cdr3_aa: CASSSQGLDNSPLHF; cdr3_nt: TGTGCCAGCAGCTCTCAGGGCCTTGATAATTCACCCCTCCACTTT; v_call: TRBV5-4; d_call: -; clone_size: -; j_call: TRBJ1-6
cdr3_aa: CASSVMGLLVNTGELFF; cdr3_nt: TGTGCCAGCAGCGTAATGGGGTTACTAGTCAACACCGGGGAGCTGTTTTTT; v_call: TRBV7-6; d_call: -; clone_size: few; j_call: TRBJ2-2
cdr3_aa: CASNLQGADSPLHF; cdr3_nt: TGTGCCAGCAACCTACAGGGGGCGGATTCACCCCTCCACTTT; v_call: TRBV28; d_call: TRBD1; clone_size: -; j_call: TRBJ1-6
cdr3_aa: CASSEPWGHGYTF; cdr3_nt: TGTGCCAGCAGCGAGCCTTGGGGCCATGGCTACACCTTC; v_call: TRBV28; d_call: -; clone_size: -; j_call: TRBJ1-2
cdr3_aa: CASRGLTGANVLTF; cdr3_nt: TGTGCCAGCAGGGGGCTAACTGGGGCCAACGTCCTGACTTTC; v_call: TRBV6-5; d_call: -; clone_size: -; j_call: TRBJ2-6
cdr3_aa: CASSDRGAGTEAFF; cdr3_nt: TGTGCCAGCAGCGACAGGGGGGCTGGCACTGAAGCTTTCTTT; v_call: TRBV11-3; d_call: TRBD1; clone_size: once; j_call: TRBJ1-1
cdr3_aa: CASSLGQDTGELFF; cdr3_nt: TGTGCCAGCAGCCTAGGACAAGACACCGGGGAGCTGTTTTTT; v_call: TRBV11-3; d_call: -; clone_size: -; j_call: TRBJ2-2
cdr3_aa: CASRPQGTQGSPLHF; cdr3_nt: TGTGCCAGCAGGCCTCAAGGTACCCAGGGTTCACCCCTCCACTTT; v_call: TRBV6-5; d_call: -; clone_size: -; j_call: TRBJ1-6
cdr3_aa: CASTVKDTQYF; cdr3_nt: TGTGCCAGCACCGTAAAAGATACGCAGTATTTT; v_call: TRBV2; d_call: -; clone_size: -; j_call: TRBJ2-3
cdr3_aa: CSAGDGSGNTIYF; cdr3_nt: TGCAGCGCAGGAGATGGCTCTGGAAACACCATATATTTT; v_call: TRBV29-1; d_call: -; clone_size: -; j_call: TRBJ1-3
cdr3_aa: CASSLRLAGISYEQYF; cdr3_nt: TGTGCCAGCAGTTTAAGGCTAGCGGGGATCTCCTACGAGCAGTACTTC; v_call: TRBV28; d_call: TRBD2; clone_size: -; j_call: TRBJ2-7
cdr3_aa: CAISGGQFVGNTIYF; cdr3_nt: TGTGCCATCAGCGGGGGACAGTTCGTAGGAAACACCATATATTTT; v_call: TRBV10-3; d_call: TRBD1; clone_size: -; j_call: TRBJ1-3
cdr3_aa: CASSPAGGTDTQYF; cdr3_nt: TGTGCCAGCAGTCCAGCGGGGGGCACAGATACGCAGTATTTT; v_call: TRBV28; d_call: TRBD2; clone_size: -; j_call: TRBJ2-3
cdr3_aa: CASSPLRVVTDTQYF; cdr3_nt: TGTGCCAGCAGCCCTTTGCGGGTGGTCACAGATACGCAGTATTTT; v_call: TRBV9; d_call: -; clone_size: many; j_call: TRBJ2-3
cdr3_aa: CSARTGDRDSPLHF; cdr3_nt: TGCAGCGCCCGAACGGGGGACAGGGACTCACCCCTCCACTTT; v_call: TRBV29-1; d_call: TRBD1; clone_size: -; j_call: TRBJ1-6
cdr3_aa: CATSEPSGAALDTQYF; cdr3_nt: TGTGCCACCAGTGAGCCTAGCGGGGCTGCCTTAGATACGCAGTATTTT; v_call: TRBV24-1; d_call: TRBD2; clone_size: -; j_call: TRBJ2-3
cdr3_aa: CASSAQGALENGYTF; cdr3_nt: TGTGCCAGCAGCGCGCAGGGGGCTTTGGAGAATGGCTACACCTTC; v_call: TRBV9; d_call: TRBD1; clone_size: -; j_call: TRBJ1-2
cdr3_aa: CASSPWEELSGNTIYF; cdr3_nt: TGTGCCAGCAGTCCATGGGAGGAGCTCTCTGGAAACACCATATATTTT; v_call: TRBV28; d_call: -; clone_size: once; j_call: TRBJ1-3
cdr3_aa: CASSDRIPNEKLFF; cdr3_nt: TGTGCCAGCAGTGACCGTATCCCTAATGAAAAACTGTTTTTT; v_call: TRBV2; d_call: -; clone_size: -; j_call: TRBJ1-4
cdr3_aa: CASSPSWRASEQYF; cdr3_nt: TGTGCCAGCAGCCCGTCATGGCGGGCTTCCGAGCAGTACTTC; v_call: TRBV11-1; d_call: -; clone_size: -; j_call: TRBJ2-7
cdr3_aa: CASILDRGSSGGYTF; cdr3_nt: TGTGCCAGCATTCTCGACAGGGGATCTTCAGGTGGCTACACCTTC; v_call: TRBV6-5; d_call: TRBD1; clone_size: once; j_call: TRBJ1-2
cdr3_aa: CASSFFRYGYTF; cdr3_nt: TGTGCCAGCAGCTTCTTTCGCTATGGCTACACCTTC; v_call: TRBV7-2; d_call: -; clone_size: -; j_call: TRBJ1-2
cdr3_aa: CWDREETQYF; cdr3_nt: TGTTGGGACAGGGAAGAGACCCAGTACTTC; v_call: TRBV28; d_call: TRBD1; clone_size: few; j_call: TRBJ2-5
cdr3_aa: CASSPTGGKGGGYTF; cdr3_nt: TGTGCCAGCAGCCCCACAGGGGGGAAAGGAGGAGGCTACACCTTC; v_call: TRBV11-2; d_call: TRBD1; clone_size: -; j_call: TRBJ1-2
cdr3_aa: CASSTGQGVLQYF; cdr3_nt: TGTGCCAGCAGCACCGGACAGGGGGTCCTGCAGTACTTC; v_call: TRBV12-3/TRBV12-4; d_call: TRBD1; clone_size: few; j_call: TRBJ2-7
cdr3_aa: CASSPGERGYTGELFF; cdr3_nt: TGTGCCAGCAGCCCAGGGGAGCGGGGGTACACCGGGGAGCTGTTTTTT; v_call: TRBV13; d_call: TRBD2; clone_size: -; j_call: TRBJ2-2
cdr3_aa: CASSLAVRAGTTGELFF; cdr3_nt: TGTGCCAGCAGCTTAGCTGTTAGGGCAGGGACTACCGGGGAGCTGTTTTTT; v_call: TRBV7-9; d_call: -; clone_size: -; j_call: TRBJ2-2
cdr3_aa: CASSAGGVETDTQYF; cdr3_nt: TGCGCCAGCAGCGCCGGCGGGGTCGAGACAGATACGCAGTATTTT; v_call: TRBV5-1; d_call: -; clone_size: -; j_call: TRBJ2-3
cdr3_aa: CASSLLTGTYGYTF; cdr3_nt: TGCGCCAGCAGCTTGCTGACAGGGACCTATGGCTACACCTTC; v_call: TRBV5-1; d_call: TRBD1; clone_size: -; j_call: TRBJ1-2
cdr3_aa: CASSLADNEQFF; cdr3_nt: TGTGCCAGCAGCTTGGCGGACAATGAGCAGTTCTTC; v_call: TRBV5-5; d_call: -; clone_size: -; j_call: TRBJ2-1
cdr3_aa: CASSMDRASNQPQHF; cdr3_nt: TGTGCCAGCAGCATGGACAGGGCATCGAACCAGCCCCAGCATTTT; v_call: TRBV2; d_call: TRBD1; clone_size: -; j_call: TRBJ1-5
cdr3_aa: CASSPREGNSPLHF; cdr3_nt: TGTGCCAGCAGTCCCAGGGAGGGGAATTCACCCCTCCACTTT; v_call: TRBV6-5; d_call: -; clone_size: -; j_call: TRBJ1-6
cdr3_aa: CASSIRREANEKLFF; cdr3_nt: TGTGCCAGCAGTATCCGGAGGGAGGCTAATGAAAAACTGTTTTTT; v_call: TRBV2; d_call: -; clone_size: few; j_call: TRBJ1-4
cdr3_aa: CASGQGTSRDTQYF; cdr3_nt: TGTGCCAGCGGACAGGGGACGTCCCGCGATACGCAGTATTTT; v_call: TRBV3-1/TRBV3-2; d_call: TRBD1; clone_size: -; j_call: TRBJ2-3
cdr3_aa: CSAPIRVEAFF; cdr3_nt: TGCAGTGCCCCCATCCGGGTTGAAGCTTTCTTT; v_call: TRBV20-1; d_call: -; clone_size: -; j_call: TRBJ1-1
cdr3_aa: CASSLPQGFDGYTF; cdr3_nt: TGTGCCAGTAGTCTCCCGCAGGGTTTTGATGGCTACACCTTC; v_call: TRBV19; d_call: -; clone_size: -; j_call: TRBJ1-2
cdr3_aa: CANRGGLWNEQFF; cdr3_nt: TGCGCCAACAGAGGGGGCCTATGGAATGAGCAGTTCTTC; v_call: TRBV5-1; d_call: TRBD1; clone_size: once; j_call: TRBJ2-1
cdr3_aa: CASSVRGRRDYGYTF; cdr3_nt: TGTGCCAGCAGTGTTAGGGGGCGTAGAGACTATGGCTACACCTTC; v_call: TRBV2; d_call: TRBD1; clone_size: -; j_call: TRBJ1-2
cdr3_aa: CASSAGQTYEQYF; cdr3_nt: TGTGCCAGCAGCGCGGGACAAACCTACGAGCAGTACTTC; v_call: TRBV9; d_call: -; clone_size: few; j_call: TRBJ2-7
cdr3_aa: CASSPHPGGSTDTQYF; cdr3_nt: TGTGCCAGCAGTCCCCACCCCGGGGGGAGCACAGATACGCAGTATTTT; v_call: TRBV27; d_call: TRBD2; clone_size: few; j_call: TRBJ2-3
cdr3_aa: CASRLTGQLMNTEAFF; cdr3_nt: TGTGCAAGTCGCTTAACGGGACAACTTATGAACACTGAAGCTTTCTTT; v_call: TRBV12-2; d_call: -; clone_size: -; j_call: TRBJ1-1
cdr3_aa: CASSFNRATEAFF; cdr3_nt: TGTGCCAGCAGTTTTAACAGGGCCACTGAAGCTTTCTTT; v_call: TRBV2; d_call: -; clone_size: few; j_call: TRBJ1-1
cdr3_aa: CARWGRSADTQYF; cdr3_nt: TGTGCCCGCTGGGGCCGGAGCGCGGATACGCAGTATTTT; v_call: TRBV3-1/TRBV3-2; d_call: -; clone_size: -; j_call: TRBJ2-3
cdr3_aa: CASSRKQGSNLRNTEAFF; cdr3_nt: TGCGCCAGCAGCAGGAAGCAGGGAAGCAATTTGAGGAACACTGAAGCTTTCTTT; v_call: TRBV5-1; d_call: -; clone_size: few; j_call: TRBJ1-1
cdr3_aa: CASSFLAGGFNEQFF; cdr3_nt: TGTGCCAGCAGCTTTCTAGCGGGGGGGTTCAATGAGCAGTTCTTC; v_call: TRBV13; d_call: TRBD2; clone_size: -; j_call: TRBJ2-1
cdr3_aa: CASSPGQVRTDTQYF; cdr3_nt: TGCGCCAGCAGCCCGGGACAGGTCCGCACAGATACGCAGTATTTT; v_call: TRBV5-1; d_call: TRBD1; clone_size: -; j_call: TRBJ2-3
cdr3_aa: CASSILVNQPQHF; cdr3_nt: TGTGCCAGTAGTATTTTAGTGAATCAGCCCCAGCATTTT; v_call: TRBV19; d_call: -; clone_size: -; j_call: TRBJ1-5